The sequence of this TCR beta chain was determined in a study of blood T cell repertoires in COVID-19. Study-wide context: Donors in the United States, Italy and Spain gave samples during acute or convalescent COVID-19. Nucleic acid was either cDNA or gDNA, and it came from T cells, B-cell-depleted T cells, or PBMCs.

In the original analysis: It was from reference gene primer amplification that nucleated cell counts were estimated. Assay: immunoSEQ multiplex PCR; the TCRdb copy retains only in-frame clones and omits some. V and J calls and clone size are given by that table; D and trimming were obtained from the DNA. The sample records about 69,000 clones, around 88% being singletons. V was pared by 4 bases and J by 3 bases, with 18 bases between. The CDR3 is 16 amino acids. Germline CDR1 reads SEHNR; CDR2 reads FQNEAQ (reference sequence). The Seattle site enrolled patients during active infection and followed them longitudinally. This clone is a singleton in its sample.

Sample: peripheral blood. V and J are TRBV7-9 and TRBJ2-5; D perhaps matches TRBD2 (5 bases). This clonotype was obtained from a man aged 35 to 55 with COVID-19, enrolled during active disease. For the CDR3, the DNA is TGTGCCAGCAGCTCGGTGGACTTGCGAACGAAAGAGACCCAGTACTTC. Amino acid sequence: CASSSVDLRTKETQYF. The entire variable domain, with the rest obtained from reference TRBV7-9 and TRBJ2-5, is as follows: DTGVSQNPRHKITKRGQNVTFRCDPISEHNRLYWYRQTLGQGPEFLTYFQNEAQLEKSRLLSDRFSAERPKGSFSTLEIQRTEQGDSAMYLCASSSVDLRTKETQYFGPGTRLLVL.